One T cell receptor beta chain is described in this entry. This record belongs to a study of blood T cell repertoires in COVID-19. Seattle patients were enrolled during active infection and followed longitudinally. The germline V gene encodes CDR1 MNHEY and CDR2 SMNVEV (reference sequence). The CDR3 sequence is 12 residues long. The J segment lost 10 bases and the V segment lost 6 bases, leaving 6 bases of the junction unmatched. Produced via immunoSEQ multiplex PCR; TCRdb's table is partial and in-frame only. This table has roughly 440,000 clones, approximately 88% appearing once. The chain uses TRBV27 and TRBJ2-3; 8 nucleotides match TRBD2. This clonotype originated in a woman aged 45-65 years with COVID-19, enrolled during active disease. Sequences were obtained from peripheral blood. The CDR3, as DNA: TGTGCCAGCAGCCTAGCGGGCGGATCGCAGTATTTT. Its protein product is CASSLAGGSQYF.